This TCR beta chain was identified during a study of T cells after yellow fever vaccination. MiXCR was run by TCRdb on the 5' RACE reads, yielding one entry per CDR3 protein. The sample carries around 550,000 distinct CDR3 sequences, 15% to 20% recorded once. This clonotype turned up a few times. Sequences were derived from PBMCs, sampled 15 days after the yellow fever booster vaccination. This receptor was obtained from a man aged 25 to 40 who received the YFV17D yellow fever vaccine.

CDR3 residues: CASSLEGGRGEQFF. For the CDR3, the DNA is TGCGCCAGCAGCTTGGAGGGCGGGAGGGGTGAGCAGTTCTTC. This chain uses TRBV5-1 with TRBJ2-1; the match to TRBD2 covers 9 bases. CDR3 length: 14 residues. With V trimmed by 0 bases and J by 9 bases, 4 bases remained unmatched. CDR1 SGHRS and CDR2 YFSETQ come from the germline V gene.